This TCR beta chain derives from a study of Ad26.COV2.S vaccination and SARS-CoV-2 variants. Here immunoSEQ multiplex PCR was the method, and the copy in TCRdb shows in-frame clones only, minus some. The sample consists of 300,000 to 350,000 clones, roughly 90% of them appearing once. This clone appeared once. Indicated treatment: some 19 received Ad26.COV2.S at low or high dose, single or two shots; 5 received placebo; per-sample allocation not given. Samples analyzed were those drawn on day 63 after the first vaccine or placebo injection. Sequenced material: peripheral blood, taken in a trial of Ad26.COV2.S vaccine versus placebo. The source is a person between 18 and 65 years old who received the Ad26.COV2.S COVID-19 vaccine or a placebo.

CDR3 sequence (DNA): TGTGCCAGCAGCTTTACACCGGGACAGGGTAGGCATGGCTACACCTTC. Its translation is CASSFTPGQGRHGYTF. The J gene is TRBJ1-2, the V gene TRBV7-9, with 9 positions matching TRBD1. From germline, CDR1 is SEHNR and CDR2 FQNEAQ (reference sequence). The V segment lost 3 bases and the J segment 6 bases; nucleotides outside the gene matches: 11. This CDR3 is built from 16 residues.